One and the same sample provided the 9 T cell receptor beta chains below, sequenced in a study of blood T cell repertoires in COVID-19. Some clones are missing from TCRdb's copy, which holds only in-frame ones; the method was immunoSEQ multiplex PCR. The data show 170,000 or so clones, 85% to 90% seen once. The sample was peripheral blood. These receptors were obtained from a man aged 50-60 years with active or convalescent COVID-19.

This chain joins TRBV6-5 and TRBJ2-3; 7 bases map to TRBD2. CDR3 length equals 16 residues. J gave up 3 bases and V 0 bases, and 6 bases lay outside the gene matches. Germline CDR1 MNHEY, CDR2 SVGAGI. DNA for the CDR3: TGTGCCAGCAGTTACTCTGGGGGGGTCAAGACAGATACGCAGTATTTT. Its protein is CASSYSGGVKTDTQYF.

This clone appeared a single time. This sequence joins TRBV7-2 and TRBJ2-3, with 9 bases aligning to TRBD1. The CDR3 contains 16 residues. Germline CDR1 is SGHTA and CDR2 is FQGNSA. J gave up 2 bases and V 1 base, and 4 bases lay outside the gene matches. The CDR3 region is CASSLVGTGITDTQYF. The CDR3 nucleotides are TGTGCCAGCAGCTTAGTGGGGACAGGGATCACAGATACGCAGTATTTT. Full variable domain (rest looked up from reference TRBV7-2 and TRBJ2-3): GAGVSQSPSNKVTEKGKDVELRCDPISGHTALYWYRQSLGQGLEFLIYFQGNSAPDKSGLPSDRFSAERTGGSVSTLTIQRTQQEDSAVYLCASSLVGTGITDTQYFGPGTRLTVL.

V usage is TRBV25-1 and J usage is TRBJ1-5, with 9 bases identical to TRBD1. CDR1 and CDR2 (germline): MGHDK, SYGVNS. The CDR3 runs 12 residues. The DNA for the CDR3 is TGTCCAGGGACAGGGCGGGTGCAGCCCCAGCATTTT. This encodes CPGTGRVQPQHF.

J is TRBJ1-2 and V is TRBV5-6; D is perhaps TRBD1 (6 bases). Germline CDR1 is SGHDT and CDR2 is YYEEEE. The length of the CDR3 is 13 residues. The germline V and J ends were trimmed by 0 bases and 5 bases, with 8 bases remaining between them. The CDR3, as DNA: TGTGCCAGCAGCTTGGGAGGACAGTATGGCTACACCTTC. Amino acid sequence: CASSLGGQYGYTF. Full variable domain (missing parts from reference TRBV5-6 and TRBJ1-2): DAGVTQSPTHLIKTRGQQVTLRCSPKSGHDTVSWYQQALGQGPQFIFQYYEEEERQRGNFPDRFSGHQFPNYSSELNVNALLLGDSALYLCASSLGGQYGYTFGSGTRLTVV.

The CDR3 DNA is TGTGCCACCAGCAAATCTCCAGGGTCCTACGAGCAGTACTTC. It translates to CATSKSPGSYEQYF. The chain carries TRBV15 and TRBJ2-7; tentative D call: TRBD1 (5 bases). V lost 4 bases, J lost 1 base, and 11 bases lay in between. Germline lookup yields CDR1 LNHNV and CDR2 YYDKDF (reference sequence). The length of the CDR3 is 14 residues.

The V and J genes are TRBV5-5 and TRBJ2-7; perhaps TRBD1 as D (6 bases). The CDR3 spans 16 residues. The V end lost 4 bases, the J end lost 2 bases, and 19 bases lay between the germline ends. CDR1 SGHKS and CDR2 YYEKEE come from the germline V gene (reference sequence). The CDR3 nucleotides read TGTGCCAGCAGCCTCCCTACCGGGACAAATACCTACGAGCAGTACTTC. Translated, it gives CASSLPTGTNTYEQYF. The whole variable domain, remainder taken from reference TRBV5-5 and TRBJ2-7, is DAGVTQSPTHLIKTRGQQVTLRCSPISGHKSVSWYQQVLGQGPQFIFQYYEKEERGRGNFPDRFSARQFPNYSSELNVNALLLGDSALYLCASSLPTGTNTYEQYFGPGTRLTVT.

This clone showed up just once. The DNA of the CDR3 is TGTGCCAGTACTAAACCCGGGGGTGGCCTCTATAATTCACCCCTCCACTTT. This gives the protein CASTKPGGGLYNSPLHF. This chain links TRBV28 with TRBJ1-6; tentatively, D is TRBD1 (5 bases). Germline V gives CDR1 MDHEN, CDR2 SYDVKM. V was shortened by 9 bases and J by 3 bases, with 21 bases between the two germline ends. The CDR3 consists of 17 residues. Based on the CDR3 plus reference TRBV28 and TRBJ1-6, the full variable domain is DVKVTQSSRYLVKRTGEKVFLECVQDMDHENMFWYRQDPGLGLRLIYFSYDVKMKEKGDIPEGYSVSREKKERFSLILESASTNQTSMYLCASTKPGGGLYNSPLHFGNGTRLTVT.

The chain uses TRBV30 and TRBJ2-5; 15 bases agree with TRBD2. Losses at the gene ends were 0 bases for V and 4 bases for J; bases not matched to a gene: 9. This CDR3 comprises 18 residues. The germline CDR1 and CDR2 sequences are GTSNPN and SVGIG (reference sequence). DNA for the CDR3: TGTGCCTGGAGTGTCGGGGGACTAGCGGGAGGAGAAGGAGAGACCCAGTACTTC. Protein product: CAWSVGGLAGGEGETQYF.

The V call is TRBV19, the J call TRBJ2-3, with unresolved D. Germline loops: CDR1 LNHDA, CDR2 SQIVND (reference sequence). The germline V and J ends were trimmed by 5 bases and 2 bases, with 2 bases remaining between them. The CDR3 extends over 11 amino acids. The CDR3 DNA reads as TGTGCCAGTAGTCTCACAGATACGCAGTATTTT. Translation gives CASSLTDTQYF.